The 16 T cell receptor beta chains below all came from one sample that was sequenced in a study of T cells expressing NK-cell markers. Using the 5' RACE reads, TCRdb records one entry per CDR3 protein without DNA. The repertoire shows approximately 150,000 distinct CDR3 sequences; the top ten hold around 10%. Sequencing used blood T cells: a sorted CD56 or NKG2C T cell subset, CD4+ or CD8+ T cells, or bulk PBMC T cells (not recorded which). The receptors stem from a man aged 18 to 29 in good health.

The chain has TRBV30 and TRBJ2-7; the D call from TCRdb, TRBD2, cannot be confirmed without DNA. The CDR3 is 14 amino acids. Looked up from germline, CDR1 is GTSNPN and CDR2 is SVGIG (reference sequence). CDR3 in amino acids: CAWRVEVSSYEQYF.

V and J are TRBV4-1 and TRBJ2-1; TCRdb returns TRBD2, unconfirmable since there is no DNA. This CDR3 has 16 residues. CDR1 is MGHRA, CDR2 YSYEKL, per germline. The CDR3 is CASSQIPGLAGVWQFF.

This chain uses TRBV3-1 with TRBJ2-2. In germline, CDR1 is LGHDT, CDR2 YNNKEL (reference sequence). This CDR3 spans 16 amino acids. Here the CDR3 reads CASSQVVATNTGELFF.

CDR3: CSARDADRAGETQYF. The chain employs TRBV20-1 and TRBJ2-5; as DNA is missing, the TRBD1 call by TCRdb cannot be tested. Looked up from germline, CDR1 is DFQATT and CDR2 is SNEGSKA (reference sequence). The CDR3 has 15 amino acids.

The rearrangement links TRBV14 to TRBJ2-1; TCRdb picks TRBD1, but there is no DNA to check that call. CDR3 length: 16 amino acids. Germline CDR1 reads SGHDN; CDR2 reads FVKESK. This CDR3 reads CASSQVKGQSNNEQFF.

The chain is built from TRBV2 and TRBJ2-3; TCRdb calls TRBD2, which cannot be checked without DNA. The CDR3 length is 16 residues. Germline V lookup: CDR1 SNHLY, CDR2 FYNNEI. The CDR3 reads CASRGVAGDGTDTQYF.

The V call is TRBV7-6, the J call TRBJ1-2; TCRdb's assignment of TRBD1 cannot be checked, as there is no DNA. The CDR3 spans 14 residues. Germline lookup yields CDR1 SGHVS and CDR2 FNYEAQ. The CDR3 protein is CASSSEGAIGGYTF.

The chain employs TRBV4-3 and TRBJ2-7. Germline CDR1 reads LGHNA; CDR2 reads YSLEER. CDR3 length: 15 residues. The CDR3 protein is CASSQDRGEFLGQYF.

J is TRBJ2-1 and V is TRBV11-1; the D call from TCRdb, TRBD2, cannot be confirmed without DNA. The CDR3 has 16 amino acids. In germline, CDR1 is SGHAT, CDR2 FQDESV (reference sequence). CDR3 region: CASSFVREGLSNEQFF.

This chain joins TRBV11-2 and TRBJ2-1. Germline lookup yields CDR1 SGHAT and CDR2 FQNNGV. The length of the CDR3 is 15 residues. CDR3 in amino acids: CASSPISSSYNEQFF.

The gene calls are TRBV4-3 and TRBJ2-1; the TCRdb call, TRBD1, lacks DNA for checking. Germline V gene lookup returns CDR1 LGHNA and CDR2 YSLEER. The CDR3 sequence is 15 residues long. The CDR3 spells CASSPGTGYHNEQFF.

The V and J genes are TRBV5-6 and TRBJ2-3; lacking DNA, the TRBD1 call made by TCRdb goes unchecked. Per germline, CDR1 SGHDT and CDR2 YYEEEE. This CDR3 comprises 16 residues. The CDR3 here is CASSSRGDTSTDTQYF.

The genes are TRBV6-5 and TRBJ1-5; TCRdb designates TRBD1, a call that cannot be tested without DNA. The CDR3 runs to 18 residues. CDR1 and CDR2 (germline): MNHEY, SVGAGI. CDR3 sequence: CASSCKRRDRVSNQPQHF.

The chain has TRBV3-1 and TRBJ2-5; no DNA is available, so the TRBD2 call from TCRdb remains unchecked. Per germline, CDR1 LGHDT and CDR2 YNNKEL (reference sequence). The CDR3 has 18 residues. The CDR3 loop is CASSQEGEAGPFQETQYF.

The V gene is TRBV10-2, the J gene TRBJ2-3. This CDR3 is built from 12 residues. The germline gives CDR1 WSHSY, CDR2 SAAADI. CDR3 loop: CASSGLGDTQYF.

V is TRBV20-1 and J is TRBJ2-3. The germline CDR1 and CDR2 sequences are DFQATT and SNEGSKA (reference sequence). The CDR3 sequence is 15 residues long. CDR3 protein: CSASEEITLTDTQYF.